A single TCR beta chain is shown here with its context. Its specificity is unknown. These data are taken from a study of CXCR3-negative and CXCR3-positive naive CD8 T cells. Study-level findings and limits: Naive cells that were CXCR3-positive had more hydrophobic TRB CDR3s (compared with CXCR3-negative naive cells).

The method, 5' RACE with UMI labels, was used to prepare the TRB cDNA libraries. Using the 5' RACE reads, TCRdb records one entry per CDR3 protein without DNA. The data show about 41,000 distinct CDR3 sequences, and the top ten clones hold 1.5% to 2%. Per CD8+ T cell subset, triplicate sorts of some 280,000 cells each were done. The CDR3 has 11 residues. The germline V gene has CDR1 SQVTM and CDR2 ANQGSEA. The chain couples TRBV29-1 to TRBJ2-2. This clonotype was sampled from a human donor in good health. Some clones in this sample may be carry-over from other donors' samples. Sequencing was done on a sample of naive CXCR3- CD8+ T cells from blood. Subset noted: CD45RO-CCR7+CD27+CD95- naive CD8+ T cells lacking CXCR3 (TNR3-). CDR3 region: CSVVNTGELFF.